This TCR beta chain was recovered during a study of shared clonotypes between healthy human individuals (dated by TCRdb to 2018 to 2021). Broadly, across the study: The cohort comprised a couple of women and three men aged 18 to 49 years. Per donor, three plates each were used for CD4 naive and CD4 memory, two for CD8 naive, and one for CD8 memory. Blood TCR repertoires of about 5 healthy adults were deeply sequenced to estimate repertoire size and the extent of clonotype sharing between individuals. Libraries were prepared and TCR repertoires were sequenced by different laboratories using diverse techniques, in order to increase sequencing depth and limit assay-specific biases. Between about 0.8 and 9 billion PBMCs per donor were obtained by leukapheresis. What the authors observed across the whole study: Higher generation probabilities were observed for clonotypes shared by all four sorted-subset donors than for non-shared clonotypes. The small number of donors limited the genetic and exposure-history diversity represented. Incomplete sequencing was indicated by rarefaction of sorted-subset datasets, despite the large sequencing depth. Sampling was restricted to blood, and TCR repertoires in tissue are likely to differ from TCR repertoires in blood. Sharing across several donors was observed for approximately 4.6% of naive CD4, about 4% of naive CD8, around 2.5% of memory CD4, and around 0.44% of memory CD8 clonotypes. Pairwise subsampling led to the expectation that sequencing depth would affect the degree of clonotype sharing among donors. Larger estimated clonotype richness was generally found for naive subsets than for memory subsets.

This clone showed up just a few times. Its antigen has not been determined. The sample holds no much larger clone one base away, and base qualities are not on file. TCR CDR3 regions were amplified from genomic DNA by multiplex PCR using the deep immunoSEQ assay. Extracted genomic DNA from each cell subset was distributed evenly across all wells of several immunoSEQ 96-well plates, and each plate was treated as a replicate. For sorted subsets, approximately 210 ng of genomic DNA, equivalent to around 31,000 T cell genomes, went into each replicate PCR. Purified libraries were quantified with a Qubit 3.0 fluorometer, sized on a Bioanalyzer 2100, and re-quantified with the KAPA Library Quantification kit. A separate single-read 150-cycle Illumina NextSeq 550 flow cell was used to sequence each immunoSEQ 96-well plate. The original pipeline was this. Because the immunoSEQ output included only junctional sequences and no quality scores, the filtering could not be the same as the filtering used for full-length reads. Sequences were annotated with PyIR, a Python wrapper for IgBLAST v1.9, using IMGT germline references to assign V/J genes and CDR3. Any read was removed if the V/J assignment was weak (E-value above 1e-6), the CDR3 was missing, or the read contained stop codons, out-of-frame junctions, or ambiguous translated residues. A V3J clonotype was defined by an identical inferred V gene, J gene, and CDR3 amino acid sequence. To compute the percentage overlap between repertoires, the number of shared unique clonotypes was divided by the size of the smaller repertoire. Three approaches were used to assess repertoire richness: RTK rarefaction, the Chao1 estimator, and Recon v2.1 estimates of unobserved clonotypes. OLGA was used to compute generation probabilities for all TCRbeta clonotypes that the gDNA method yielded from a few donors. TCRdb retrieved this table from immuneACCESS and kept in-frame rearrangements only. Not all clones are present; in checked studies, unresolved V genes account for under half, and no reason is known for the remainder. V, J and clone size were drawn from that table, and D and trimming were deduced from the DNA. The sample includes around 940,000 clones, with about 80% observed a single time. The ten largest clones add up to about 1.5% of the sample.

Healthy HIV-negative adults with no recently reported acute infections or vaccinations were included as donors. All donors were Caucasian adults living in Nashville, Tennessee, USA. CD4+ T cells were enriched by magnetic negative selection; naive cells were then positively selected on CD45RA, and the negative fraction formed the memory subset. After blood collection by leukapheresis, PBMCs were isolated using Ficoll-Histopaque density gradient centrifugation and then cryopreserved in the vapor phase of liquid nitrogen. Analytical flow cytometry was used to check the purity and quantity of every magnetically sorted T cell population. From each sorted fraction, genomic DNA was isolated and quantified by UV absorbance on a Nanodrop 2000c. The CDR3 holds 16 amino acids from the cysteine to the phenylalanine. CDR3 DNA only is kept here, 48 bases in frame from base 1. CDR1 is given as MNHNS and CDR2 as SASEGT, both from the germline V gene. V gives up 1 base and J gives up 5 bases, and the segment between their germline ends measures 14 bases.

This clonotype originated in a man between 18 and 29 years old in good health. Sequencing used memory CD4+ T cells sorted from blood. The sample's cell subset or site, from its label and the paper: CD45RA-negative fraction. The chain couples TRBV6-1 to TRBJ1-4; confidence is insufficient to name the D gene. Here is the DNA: TGTGCCAGCAGTGAAGGTTTGAAGGCCTTGAATGAAAAACTGTTTTTT. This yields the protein CASSEGLKALNEKLFF.